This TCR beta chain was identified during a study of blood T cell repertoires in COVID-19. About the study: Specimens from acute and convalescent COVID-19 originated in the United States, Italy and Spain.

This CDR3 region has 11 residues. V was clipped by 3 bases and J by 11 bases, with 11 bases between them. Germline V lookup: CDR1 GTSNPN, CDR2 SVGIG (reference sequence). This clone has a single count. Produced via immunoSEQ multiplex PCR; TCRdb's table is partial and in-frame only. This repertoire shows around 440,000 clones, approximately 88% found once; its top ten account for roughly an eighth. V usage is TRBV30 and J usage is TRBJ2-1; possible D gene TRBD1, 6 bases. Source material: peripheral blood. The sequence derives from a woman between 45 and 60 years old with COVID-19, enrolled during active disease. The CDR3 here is CAWRVGQKQFF. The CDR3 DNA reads TGTGCCTGGAGAGTGGGACAAAAGCAGTTCTTC. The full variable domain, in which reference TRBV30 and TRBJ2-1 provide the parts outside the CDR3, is SQTIHQWPATLVQPVGSPLSLECTVEGTSNPNLYWYRQAAGRGLQLLFYSVGIGQISSEVPQNLSASRPQDRQFILSSKKLLLSDSGFYLCAWRVGQKQFFGPGTRLTVL.